This T cell receptor beta chain is drawn from a study of blood T cell repertoires in COVID-19. Study-level background: There were acute and convalescent COVID-19 samples, and they came from the United States, Italy and Spain. PBMCs, B-cell-depleted T cells, or T cells provided the cDNA or gDNA that made up the material.

In the original analysis: Reference gene primer amplification gave nucleated cell count estimates. Sequencing used immunoSEQ multiplex PCR; TCRdb keeps in-frame clones, though not all of them. V and J calls and clone size are copied from that table; D and trimming were computed from the DNA. The profile shows roughly 150,000 clones, about 80% of them singletons. This clone was counted a few times. Deletions cut 4 bases from V and 0 bases from J, with 13 bases between. Germline values: CDR1 SGHRS, CDR2 YFSETQ. This CDR3 region has 15 residues. Participant age was roughly 18 to 90 years, and participants resided in 24 US areas.

This clonotype originated in a woman in her seventies in a cohort exposed to, infected with or recovered from COVID-19 (not recorded which). The sample taken for sequencing was PBMCs or T cells enriched from blood (not recorded which). The V and J genes are TRBV5-1 and TRBJ1-1; weak D call: TRBD1 (6 bases). CDR3 coding DNA: TGCGCCAGCAGCGCGGGTCAGGGGATGAACACTGAAGCTTTCTTT. Translated, it gives CASSAGQGMNTEAFF.